Below, one T cell receptor (beta chain) is given with its context. Its antigen is not identified. The data were obtained in a study of cytomegalovirus exposure and HLA in healthy donors. General study findings and limits: Looking again later, the authors saw that most CMV-associated TCR beta chains seemed HLA-restricted. Among TCR sequences, most were rare, though some public TCRs appeared in many donors.

Trimming left V 5 bases short and J 6 bases short, with 8 bases between. The germline V gene encodes CDR1 SGHAT and CDR2 FQNNGV. The CDR3 loop spans 11 amino acids. PCR used 60 Vbeta primers and 13 Jbeta primers. Clones were sequenced by immunoSEQ multiplex PCR, and TCRdb holds only the in-frame ones, with some missing. The repertoire holds about 160,000 clones, with 82% as singletons. The material sequenced was PBMCs. The gene calls are TRBV11-2 and TRBJ2-7; D gene unclear. This sequence was found in a girl under 18 in good health and CMV-seropositive. The CDR3 DNA reads TGTGCCAGCAGCCCCCAGGTCGAGCAGTACTTC. This gives the protein CASSPQVEQYF. Filled out from reference TRBV11-2 and TRBJ2-7, the complete variable domain reads EAGVAQSPRYKIIEKRQSVAFWCNPISGHATLYWYQQILGQGPKLLIQFQNNGVVDDSQLPKDRFSAERLKGVDSTLKIQPAKLEDSAVYLCASSPQVEQYFGPGTRLTVT.